These T cell receptor beta chains were read from a single sample in a study of T cell repertoires in cytomegalovirus infection. No antigen has been identified for these receptors. TCRdb independently ran MiXCR on the reads; one entry per CDR3 protein. The sample lists 110,000 or so distinct CDR3 sequences, roughly 31% occurring once. Sequenced here: CD8+ T cells from cultured PBMCs, sampled from culture after CMV antigen stimulation. The receptors stem from a human donor in good health (CMV status not recorded). Some clones in this sample may be carry-over from other donors' samples. The CDR3 runs from the conserved cysteine through the conserved F or W. A D gene is named only where the DNA matches it firmly. The size entry is marked missing in some rows and otherwise reads once, few, many or a size class.

J gene,V gene,D gene,clone size,CDR3 length,CDR3 protein,CDR3 DNA
TRBJ1-6,TRBV6-5,TRBD1,.,16,CASSSSSGGENSPLHF,TGTGCCAGCAGTTCGTCGTCAGGGGGCGAAAATTCACCCCTCCACTTT
TRBJ2-3,TRBV13,TRBD1,.,17,CASSSVNPGQGADTQYF,TGTGCCAGCAGCTCGGTCAACCCGGGACAGGGGGCAGATACGCAGTATTTT
TRBJ1-2,TRBV6-5,.,.,14,CASSYSTGTYGYTF,TGTGCCAGCAGTTACTCTACAGGGACCTATGGCTACACCTTC
TRBJ2-1,TRBV5-6,.,.,17,CASSLLLGVGSYNEQFF,TGTGCCAGCAGCTTGCTATTAGGGGTTGGGTCCTACAATGAGCAGTTCTTC
TRBJ1-4,TRBV12-3/TRBV12-4,.,.,16,CASSPGGGFFSEKLFF,TGTGCCAGCAGTCCGGGGGGGGGGTTTTTTAGTGAAAAACTGTTTTTT
TRBJ2-3,TRBV7-6,.,.,15,CASSPTGTYTDTQYF,TGTGCCAGCAGCCCCACCGGGACTTACACAGATACGCAGTATTTT
TRBJ1-5,TRBV4-1,.,.,13,CASSQEINQPQHF,TGCGCCAGCAGCCAAGAAATCAATCAGCCCCAGCATTTT
TRBJ2-2,TRBV4-3,.,.,18,CASSQDPYGAGNTGELFF,TGCGCCAGCAGCCAAGATCCTTACGGCGCAGGGAACACCGGGGAGCTGTTTTTT
TRBJ2-1,TRBV7-6,TRBD2,.,14,CASSPTSGGTQQFF,TGTGCCAGCAGCCCCACTAGCGGGGGGACCCAGCAGTTCTTC
TRBJ2-2,TRBV7-9,.,.,16,CASSPAGALNTGELFF,TGTGCCAGCAGCCCGGCGGGGGCACTGAACACCGGGGAGCTGTTTTTT
TRBJ2-1,TRBV7-2,TRBD2,many,18,CASTPRRGGGPSYNEQFF,TGTGCCAGCACTCCGCGACGGGGGGGGGGCCCCTCCTACAATGAGCAGTTCTTC
TRBJ1-5,TRBV7-6,.,.,13,CASSLTVNQPQHF,TGTGCTAGCAGCTTAACAGTCAATCAGCCCCAGCATTTT
TRBJ2-7,TRBV7-6,.,.,13,CASSLDWGNEQYF,TGTGCCAGCAGCTTAGATTGGGGGAACGAGCAGTACTTC
TRBJ2-2,TRBV6-5,.,.,17,CASSYSTQTGTSGELFF,TGTGCCAGCAGTTACTCGACCCAGACAGGAACCTCAGGGGAGCTGTTTTTT
TRBJ2-1,TRBV7-2,TRBD1,few,20,CASSLKVTDRGLSVVDEQFF,TGTGCCAGCAGCTTAAAGGTCACGGACAGGGGGCTTTCGGTGGTGGATGAGCAGTTCTTC
TRBJ2-1,TRBV6-4,TRBD1,few,15,CASSPQGAASNEQFF,TGTGCCAGCAGTCCCCAGGGGGCGGCCTCAAATGAGCAGTTCTTC
TRBJ2-1,TRBV6-2/TRBV6-3,.,.,15,CASSNDRSAYNEQFF,TGTGCCAGCAGTAACGACAGGTCAGCTTACAATGAGCAGTTCTTC
TRBJ1-2,TRBV4-3,.,.,15,CASSQDYGREDGYTF,TGCGCCAGCAGCCAAGATTACGGCAGGGAAGATGGCTACACCTTC
TRBJ2-5,TRBV11-1,TRBD1,.,15,CASSNRDRGRKTQYF,TGTGCCAGCAGCAACCGGGACAGGGGTAGGAAGACCCAGTACTTC
TRBJ2-4,TRBV5-5,TRBD2,.,17,CASSLGTSGGLKNIQYF,TGTGCCAGCAGCTTGGGGACTAGCGGGGGACTCAAAAACATTCAGTACTTC
TRBJ2-7,TRBV7-2,.,many,14,CASSLDRPGDEQYF,TGTGCCAGCAGCTTAGACAGGCCAGGAGACGAGCAGTACTTC
TRBJ2-1,TRBV7-8,TRBD2,.,16,CASSRTSGGHYNEQFF,TGTGCCAGCAGCCGGACTAGCGGGGGGCACTACAATGAGCAGTTCTTC
TRBJ2-2,TRBV7-6,.,.,13,CASSFTVTGELFF,TGTGCCAGCAGCTTTACAGTCACCGGGGAGCTGTTTTTT
TRBJ2-2,TRBV20-1,TRBD2,.,13,CSAERGNGGELFF,TGCAGTGCTGAGCGGGGGAATGGCGGGGAGCTGTTTTTT
TRBJ1-2,TRBV7-2,.,many,17,CASSWIDGTFLDYGYTF,TGTGCCAGCAGCTGGATCGATGGGACATTCTTGGACTATGGCTACACCTTC
TRBJ2-3,TRBV15,TRBD2,.,16,CATSRDRRGGTDTQYF,TGTGCCACCAGCAGAGATCGGCGGGGGGGCACAGATACGCAGTATTTT
TRBJ2-1,TRBV5-4,.,few,14,CASSLDKLYNEQFF,TGTGCCAGCAGCTTGGACAAACTATACAATGAGCAGTTCTTC
TRBJ2-5,TRBV4-1,.,many,15,CASSQVPGDRETQYF,TGCGCCAGCAGCCAAGTTCCAGGGGATCGGGAGACCCAGTACTTC
TRBJ1-2,TRBV7-2,TRBD1,many,16,CASSLEAGQTNYGYTF,TGTGCCAGCAGCCTGGAGGCGGGACAGACTAACTATGGCTACACCTTC
TRBJ2-6,TRBV7-9,TRBD1,.,17,CASSPDRVFSGANVLTF,TGTGCCAGCAGCCCGGACAGGGTTTTCTCTGGGGCCAACGTCCTGACTTTC
TRBJ1-1,TRBV4-1,.,.,17,CASSQDELAGMNTEAFF,TGCGCCAGCAGCCAAGATGAATTGGCGGGAATGAACACTGAAGCTTTCTTT
TRBJ1-5,TRBV19,.,.,15,CASSATRPFDQPQHF,TGTGCCAGTAGTGCGACTAGACCCTTCGATCAGCCCCAGCATTTT
TRBJ2-7,TRBV7-9,.,.,13,CASSPGLPYEQYF,TGTGCCAGCAGCCCCGGACTTCCCTACGAGCAGTACTTC
TRBJ2-1,TRBV7-9,TRBD1,many,14,CASSAAQGVNEQFF,TGTGCCAGCAGCGCCGCCCAGGGGGTCAATGAGCAGTTCTTC
TRBJ1-1,TRBV14,.,.,13,CASSQVPLAEAFF,TGTGCCAGCAGCCAAGTGCCTCTGGCCGAAGCTTTCTTT
TRBJ2-7,TRBV7-8,.,few,17,CASSSEFTGMYSYEQYF,TGTGCCAGCAGCTCAGAGTTCACAGGGATGTACTCCTACGAGCAGTACTTC
TRBJ2-6,TRBV7-6,.,few,18,CASSPHGDRYSGANVLTF,TGTGCCAGCAGCCCGCACGGAGACAGGTACTCTGGGGCCAACGTCCTGACTTTC
TRBJ2-5,TRBV12-3/TRBV12-4,.,.,15,CASSLVLRARETQYF,TGTGCCAGCAGTTTAGTATTGAGGGCTAGGGAGACCCAGTACTTC
TRBJ2-4,TRBV5-6,.,.,12,CASSTGNHIQYF,TGTGCCAGCAGTACAGGAAATCACATTCAGTACTTC
TRBJ1-2,TRBV19,.,.,14,CASSITLPDYGYTF,TGTGCCAGTAGTATAACCCTGCCGGATTATGGCTACACCTTC
TRBJ2-1,TRBV4-1,.,once,17,CASSQGTQGGSYNEQFF,TGCGCCAGCAGCCAAGGGACACAGGGAGGATCCTACAATGAGCAGTTCTTC
TRBJ2-7,TRBV7-6,.,few,15,CASSSRDNRGGEQYF,TGTGCCAGCAGCTCTCGGGACAATCGGGGTGGGGAGCAGTACTTC
TRBJ2-7,TRBV7-2,TRBD1,many,15,CASRPGGQGLSEQYF,TGTGCCAGCAGACCCGGGGGACAGGGCCTTTCCGAGCAGTACTTC